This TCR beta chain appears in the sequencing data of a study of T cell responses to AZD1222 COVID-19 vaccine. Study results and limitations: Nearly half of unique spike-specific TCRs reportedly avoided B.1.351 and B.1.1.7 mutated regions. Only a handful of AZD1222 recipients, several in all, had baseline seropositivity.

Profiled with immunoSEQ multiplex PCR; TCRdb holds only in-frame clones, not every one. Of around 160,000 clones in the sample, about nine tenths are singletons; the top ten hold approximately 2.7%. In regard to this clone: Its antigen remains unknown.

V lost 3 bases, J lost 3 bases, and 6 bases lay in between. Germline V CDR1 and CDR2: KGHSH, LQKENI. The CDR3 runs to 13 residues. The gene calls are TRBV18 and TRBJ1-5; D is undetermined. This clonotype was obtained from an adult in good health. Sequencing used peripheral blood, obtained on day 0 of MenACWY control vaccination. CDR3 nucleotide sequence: TGTGCCAGCTCACCCGACCTCAATCAGCCCCAGCATTTT. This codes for CASSPDLNQPQHF.